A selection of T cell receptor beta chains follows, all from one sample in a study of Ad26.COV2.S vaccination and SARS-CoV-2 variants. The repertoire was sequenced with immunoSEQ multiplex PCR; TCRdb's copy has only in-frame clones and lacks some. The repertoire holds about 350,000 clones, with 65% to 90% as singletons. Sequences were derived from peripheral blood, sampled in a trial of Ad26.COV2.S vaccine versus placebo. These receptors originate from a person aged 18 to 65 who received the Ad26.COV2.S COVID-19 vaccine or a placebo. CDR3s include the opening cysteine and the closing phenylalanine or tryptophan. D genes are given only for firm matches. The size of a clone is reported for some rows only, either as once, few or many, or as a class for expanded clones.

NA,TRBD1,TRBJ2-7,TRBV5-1,TGCGCCAGCAGCCCGGGGACAGGGACTTGGGAGCAGTACTTC,CASSPGTGTWEQYF
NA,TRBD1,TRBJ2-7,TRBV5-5,TGTGCCAGCAGCAATCCCGGGACAGTCTACGAGCAGTACTTC,CASSNPGTVYEQYF
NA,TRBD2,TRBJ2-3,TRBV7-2,TGTGCCAGCAGCTACAGCGGGGGCAGCACAGATACGCAGTATTTT,CASSYSGGSTDTQYF
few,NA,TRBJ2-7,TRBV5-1,TGCGCCAGCAGCTATAGGAGGTACGAGCAGTACTTC,CASSYRRYEQYF
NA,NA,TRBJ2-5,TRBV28,TGTGCCAGCAGGTTACCGGACCAGGCCCAGTACTTC,CASRLPDQAQYF
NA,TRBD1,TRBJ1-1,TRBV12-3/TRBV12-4,TGTGCCAGCAAACCCCAGGGGGCTACTGAAGCTTTCTTT,CASKPQGATEAFF
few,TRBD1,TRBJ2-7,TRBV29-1,TGCAGCGGTGGACAGGACTACGAGCAGTACTTC,CSGGQDYEQYF
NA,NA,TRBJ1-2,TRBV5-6,TGTGCCAGCAGCCTGGACAGCCACTATGGCTACACCTTC,CASSLDSHYGYTF
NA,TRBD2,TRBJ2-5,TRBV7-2,TGTGCCAGCAGCTTAGCGCTGTCTACTAGCGGACACCAAGAGACCCAGTACTTC,CASSLALSTSGHQETQYF
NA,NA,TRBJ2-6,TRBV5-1,TGCGCCAGCAGCTTGTGGCAACCTGGGGCCAACGTCCTGACTTTC,CASSLWQPGANVLTF
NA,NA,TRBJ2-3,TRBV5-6,TGTGCCAGCAGCTTGGCACAGGTGATTATAACGCAGTATTTT,CASSLAQVIITQYF
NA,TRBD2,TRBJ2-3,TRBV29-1,TGCAGCGTGGTCAAACTAGCGGGTGGTTCAGATACGCAGTATTTT,CSVVKLAGGSDTQYF
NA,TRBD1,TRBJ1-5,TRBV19,TGTGCCAGTAGTATAGGCCAGGGGGGACTGAGCAATCAGCCCCAGCATTTT,CASSIGQGGLSNQPQHF
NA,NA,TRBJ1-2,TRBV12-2,TGTGCAAGTCGCCAAATTTCGAATACCACAGGGGATTCTAACTATGGCTACACCTTC,CASRQISNTTGDSNYGYTF
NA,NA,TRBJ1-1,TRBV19,TGTGCCAGTACCACCGGGAGGAACACTGAAGCTTTCTTT,CASTTGRNTEAFF
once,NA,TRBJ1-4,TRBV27,TGTGCCAGCAGCCCCCGAGACAGGAATGAAAAACTGTTTTTT,CASSPRDRNEKLFF
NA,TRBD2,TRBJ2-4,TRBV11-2,TGTGCCAGCAGCGACCGCAGCGGGAGTGGCGTCATTCAGTACTTC,CASSDRSGSGVIQYF
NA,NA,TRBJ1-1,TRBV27,TGTGCCAGCAGTTTCAGGGGATTGACTGAAGCTTTCTTT,CASSFRGLTEAFF
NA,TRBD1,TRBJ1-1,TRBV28,TGTGCCAGCTGGGGTTGGACAGGGGGCAACACTGAAGCTTTCTTT,CASWGWTGGNTEAFF
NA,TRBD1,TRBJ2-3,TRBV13,TGTGCCAGCAGCCCTAAAGGGACAGGGGGCCCAGGCGCAGATACGCAGTATTTT,CASSPKGTGGPGADTQYF
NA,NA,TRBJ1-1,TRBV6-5,TGTGCCAGCAGCATGAACACTGAAGCTTTCTTT,CASSMNTEAFF
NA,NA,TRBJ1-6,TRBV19,TGTGCCAGTAGTAGGGAGGGTATTTCGGGTTCACCCCTCCACTTT,CASSREGISGSPLHF
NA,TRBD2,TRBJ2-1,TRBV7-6,TGTGCCAGCAGCGCCGGGACTAGCTCGGTCGATGAGCAGTTCTTC,CASSAGTSSVDEQFF
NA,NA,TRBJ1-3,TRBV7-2,TGTGCCAGCAGCCAACAGGGTGGGTCTGGAAACACCATATATTTT,CASSQQGGSGNTIYF
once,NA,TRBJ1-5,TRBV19,TGTGCCAGTCGCGGGCCTAATAGCCGCTATCAGCCCCAGCATTTT,CASRGPNSRYQPQHF
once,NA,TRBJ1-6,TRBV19,TGTGCCAGTAGTATAATTCTCCCGGGGCCCGATTCACCCCTCCACTTT,CASSIILPGPDSPLHF
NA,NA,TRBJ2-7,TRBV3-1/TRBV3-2,TGTGCCAGCAGCGTGCAAAGAGGGCACAGGTACGAGCAGTACTTC,CASSVQRGHRYEQYF
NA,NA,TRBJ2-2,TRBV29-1,TGCAGCGTTTTGGCAGGGGTCACCGGGGAGCTGTTTTTT,CSVLAGVTGELFF
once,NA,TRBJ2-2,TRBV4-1,TGCGCCAGCAGCCAGTTAGGAACCGGGGAGCTGTTTTTT,CASSQLGTGELFF
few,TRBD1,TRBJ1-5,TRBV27,TGTGCCAGCAGTTTGGGGCAGGGGGCCAATCAGCCCCAGCATTTT,CASSLGQGANQPQHF
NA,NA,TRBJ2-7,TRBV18,TGTGCCAGCTCACCTACAGGGAGTGGAGATCAATTGTCCTACGAGCAGTACTTC,CASSPTGSGDQLSYEQYF
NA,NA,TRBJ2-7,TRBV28,TGTGCCAGCAGCCGCCGCCTCAGGGGTAGTTACTACGAGCAGTACTTC,CASSRRLRGSYYEQYF
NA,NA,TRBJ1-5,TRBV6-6,TGTGCCAGCACCCCGAAGGGTAATCAGCCCCAGCATTTT,CASTPKGNQPQHF
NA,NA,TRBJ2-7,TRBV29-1,TGCAGCGTTGGGACAGCCGCCTACGAGCAGTACTTC,CSVGTAAYEQYF
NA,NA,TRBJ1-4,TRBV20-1,TGCAGTGCAAAAGAGGAAAAACTGTTTTTT,CSAKEEKLFF
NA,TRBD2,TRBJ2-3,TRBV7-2,TGTGCCAGCAGCCTAAGCGGGGGGAACACAGATACGCAGTATTTT,CASSLSGGNTDTQYF
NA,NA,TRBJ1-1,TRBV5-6,TGTGCCAGCAGCCAAACAGGGAGTGGGAACACTGAAGCTTTCTTT,CASSQTGSGNTEAFF
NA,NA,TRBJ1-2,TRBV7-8,TGTGCCAGCAGCCAATCCGAGAACTACTATGGCTACACCTTC,CASSQSENYYGYTF
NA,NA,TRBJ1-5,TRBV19,TGTGCCAGTAGTAACCCCTCTGGGGGGGGTCAGCCCCAGCATTTT,CASSNPSGGGQPQHF
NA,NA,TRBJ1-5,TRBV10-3,TGTGCCATCAGTGGGCAGGGTGACCAGCCCCAGCATTTT,CAISGQGDQPQHF
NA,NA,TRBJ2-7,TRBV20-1,TGCAGTGCTAGAGTTTCCTACGAGCAGTACTTC,CSARVSYEQYF
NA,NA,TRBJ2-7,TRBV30,TGTGCCTGGAGTGACGCGATCTCCTACGAGCAGTACTTC,CAWSDAISYEQYF
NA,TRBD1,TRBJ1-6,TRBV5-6,TGTGCCAGCAGCTTCGGGACAGGGGGCTCCTATAATTCACCCCTCCACTTT,CASSFGTGGSYNSPLHF
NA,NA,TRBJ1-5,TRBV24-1,TGTGCCACCAGTCCTGGAGCCGCTAGGAATCAGCCCCAGCATTTT,CATSPGAARNQPQHF
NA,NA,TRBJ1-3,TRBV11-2,TGTGCCAGCAGCTTAGATGGGGTCCACACCATATATTTT,CASSLDGVHTIYF
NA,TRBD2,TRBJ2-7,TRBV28,TGTGCCAGCAGGCGGACTAGCGGGGGATACGAGCAGTACTTC,CASRRTSGGYEQYF
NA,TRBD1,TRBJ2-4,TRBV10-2,TGCGCCAGCCGACAGGGGGCGGATGCCAAAAACATTCAGTACTTC,CASRQGADAKNIQYF
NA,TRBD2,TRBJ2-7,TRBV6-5,TGTGCCAGCAGGGAGGGACTAGTGTACGAGCAGTACTTC,CASREGLVYEQYF
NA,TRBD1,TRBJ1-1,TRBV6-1,TGTGCCAGCAGTGAAAAGGGGGCGAACACTGAAGCTTTCTTT,CASSEKGANTEAFF
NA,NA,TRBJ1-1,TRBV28,TGTGCCAGCACCAACCCGCGCGGCACTGAAGCTTTCTTT,CASTNPRGTEAFF
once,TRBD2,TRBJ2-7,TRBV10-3,TGTGCCATCAGGAGCCCTAGCGGGGCGTCCTACGAGCAGTACTTC,CAIRSPSGASYEQYF
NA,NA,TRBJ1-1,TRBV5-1,TGCGCCAGCAGCTTGTTACAGGGGAACACTGAAGCTTTCTTT,CASSLLQGNTEAFF
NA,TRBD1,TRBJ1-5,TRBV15,TGTGCCACCAGCTCAGCCGACAGGGGGCGAGAGCCCCAGCATTTT,CATSSADRGREPQHF
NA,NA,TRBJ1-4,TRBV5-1,TGCGCCAGCAGCCCAAGGGGGGGCGAAGAAAAACTGTTTTTT,CASSPRGGEEKLFF
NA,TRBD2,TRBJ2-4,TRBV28,TGTGCCAGCTCCCTGCGGGCCGGGACTAGCGGGAAGGTAGCCAAAAACATTCAGTACTTC,CASSLRAGTSGKVAKNIQYF